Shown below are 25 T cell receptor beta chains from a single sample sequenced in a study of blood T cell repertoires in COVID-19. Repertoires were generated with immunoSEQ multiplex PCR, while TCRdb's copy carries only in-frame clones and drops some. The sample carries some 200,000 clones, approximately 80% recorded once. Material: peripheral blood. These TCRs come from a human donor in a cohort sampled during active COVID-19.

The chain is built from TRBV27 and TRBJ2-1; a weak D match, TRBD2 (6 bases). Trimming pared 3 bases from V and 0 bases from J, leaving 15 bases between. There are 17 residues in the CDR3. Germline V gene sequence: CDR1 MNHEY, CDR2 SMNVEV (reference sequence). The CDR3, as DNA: TGTGCCAGCAGTTTTACCCCCTTGGGAGGCTCCTACAATGAGCAGTTCTTC. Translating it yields CASSFTPLGGSYNEQFF.

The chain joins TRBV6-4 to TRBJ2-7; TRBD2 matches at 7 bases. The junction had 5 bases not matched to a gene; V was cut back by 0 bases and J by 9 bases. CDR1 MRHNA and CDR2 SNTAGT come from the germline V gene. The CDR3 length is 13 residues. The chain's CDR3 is CASSDSGGGLQYF. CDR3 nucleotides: TGTGCCAGCAGTGACTCGGGCGGGGGACTGCAGTACTTC.

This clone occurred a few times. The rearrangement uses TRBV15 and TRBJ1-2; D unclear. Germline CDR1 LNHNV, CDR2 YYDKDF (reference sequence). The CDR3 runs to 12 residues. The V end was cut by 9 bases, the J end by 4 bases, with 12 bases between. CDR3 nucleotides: TGTGCCACTTCGTACAGAACCTATGGCTACACCTTC. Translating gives CATSYRTYGYTF. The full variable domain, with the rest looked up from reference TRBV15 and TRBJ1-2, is DAMVIQNPRYQVTQFGKPVTLSCSQTLNHNVMYWYQQKSSQAPKLLFHYYDKDFNNEADTPDNFQSRRPNTSFCFLDIRSPGLGDTAMYLCATSYRTYGYTFGSGTRLTVV.

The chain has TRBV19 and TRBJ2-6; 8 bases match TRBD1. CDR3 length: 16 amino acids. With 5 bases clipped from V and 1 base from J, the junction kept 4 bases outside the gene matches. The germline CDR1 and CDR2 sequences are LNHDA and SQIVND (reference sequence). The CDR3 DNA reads TGTGCCAGTAGTTCAAACAGGGGGTCTGGGGCCAACGTCCTGACTTTC. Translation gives CASSSNRGSGANVLTF.

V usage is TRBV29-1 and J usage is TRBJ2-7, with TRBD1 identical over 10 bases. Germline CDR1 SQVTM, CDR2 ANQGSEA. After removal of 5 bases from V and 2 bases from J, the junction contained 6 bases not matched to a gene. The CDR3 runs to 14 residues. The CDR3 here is CSVHGTGATYEQYF. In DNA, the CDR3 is TGCAGCGTTCACGGGACAGGGGCCACCTACGAGCAGTACTTC.

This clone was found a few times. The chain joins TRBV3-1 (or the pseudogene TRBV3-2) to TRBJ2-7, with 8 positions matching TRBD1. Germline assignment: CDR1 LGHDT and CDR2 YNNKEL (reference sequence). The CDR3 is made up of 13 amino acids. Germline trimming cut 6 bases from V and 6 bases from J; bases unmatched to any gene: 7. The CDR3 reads CASRPRTGREQYF. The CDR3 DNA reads TGTGCCAGCAGACCACGGACAGGGCGCGAGCAGTACTTC.

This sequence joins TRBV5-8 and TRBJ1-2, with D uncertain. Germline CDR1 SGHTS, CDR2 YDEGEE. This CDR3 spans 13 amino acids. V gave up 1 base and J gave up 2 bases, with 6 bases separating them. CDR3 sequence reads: CASSLQRNYGYTF. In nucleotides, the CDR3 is TGTGCCAGCAGCTTGCAACGGAACTATGGCTACACCTTC. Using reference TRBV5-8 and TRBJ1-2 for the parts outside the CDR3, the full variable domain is EAGVTQSPTHLIKTRGQQATLRCSPISGHTSVYWYQQALGLGLQFLLWYDEGEERNRGNFPPRFSGRQFPNYSSELNVNALELEDSALYLCASSLQRNYGYTFGSGTRLTVV.

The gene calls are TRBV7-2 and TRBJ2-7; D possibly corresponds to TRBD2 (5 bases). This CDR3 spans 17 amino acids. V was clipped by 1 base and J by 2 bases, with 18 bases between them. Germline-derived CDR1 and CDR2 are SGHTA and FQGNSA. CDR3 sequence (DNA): TGTGCCAGCAGCTTAGGACGTCGCGGGTTTGAGGCCTACGAGCAGTACTTC. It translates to CASSLGRRGFEAYEQYF.

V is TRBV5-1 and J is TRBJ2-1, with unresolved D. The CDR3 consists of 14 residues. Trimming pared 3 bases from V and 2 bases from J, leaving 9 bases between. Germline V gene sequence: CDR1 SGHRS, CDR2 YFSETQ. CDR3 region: CASSSTVTYNEQFF. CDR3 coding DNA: TGCGCCAGCAGCTCAACAGTTACCTACAATGAGCAGTTCTTC.

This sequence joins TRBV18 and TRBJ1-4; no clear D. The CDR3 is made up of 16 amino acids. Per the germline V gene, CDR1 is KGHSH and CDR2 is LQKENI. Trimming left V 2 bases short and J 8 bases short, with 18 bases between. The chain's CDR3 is CASSPSNALAGEKLFF. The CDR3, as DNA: TGTGCCAGCTCACCATCAAACGCCTTAGCGGGGGAAAAACTGTTTTTT.

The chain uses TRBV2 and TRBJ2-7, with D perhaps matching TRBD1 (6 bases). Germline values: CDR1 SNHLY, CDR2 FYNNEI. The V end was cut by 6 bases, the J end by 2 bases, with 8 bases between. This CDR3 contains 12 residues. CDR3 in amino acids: CASRQGPYEQYF. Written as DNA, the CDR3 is TGTGCCAGCAGACAGGGCCCCTACGAGCAGTACTTC.

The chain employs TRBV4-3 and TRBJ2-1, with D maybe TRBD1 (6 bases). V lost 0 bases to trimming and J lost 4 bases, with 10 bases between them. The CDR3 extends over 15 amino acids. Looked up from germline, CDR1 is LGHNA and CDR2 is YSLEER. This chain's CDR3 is CASSQDRGKYNEQFF. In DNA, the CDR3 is TGCGCCAGCAGCCAAGATAGGGGGAAGTACAATGAGCAGTTCTTC.

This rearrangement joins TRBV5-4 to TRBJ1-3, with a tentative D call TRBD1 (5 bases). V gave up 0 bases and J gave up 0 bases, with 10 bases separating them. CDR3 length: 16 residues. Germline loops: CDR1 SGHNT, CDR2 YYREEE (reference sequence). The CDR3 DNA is TGTGCCAGCAGCTTGGCCGGCAGGGCCTCTGGAAACACCATATATTTT. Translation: CASSLAGRASGNTIYF.

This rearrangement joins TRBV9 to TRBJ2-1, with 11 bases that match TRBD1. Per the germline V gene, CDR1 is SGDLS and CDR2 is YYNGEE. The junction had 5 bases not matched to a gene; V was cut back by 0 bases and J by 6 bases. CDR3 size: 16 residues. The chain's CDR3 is CASSVAGQGVRNEQFF. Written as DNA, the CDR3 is TGTGCCAGCAGCGTAGCGGGACAGGGGGTACGCAATGAGCAGTTCTTC.

This chain's CDR3 is CASSLHGGGSPGELFF. The CDR3 nucleotides read TGTGCCAGCAGCCTCCATGGGGGCGGGTCTCCCGGGGAGCTGTTTTTT. The V and J genes are TRBV4-2 and TRBJ2-2; possible D gene TRBD1, 6 bases. V was trimmed by 4 bases and J by 6 bases, leaving 18 bases between them. The CDR3 is made up of 16 amino acids. The germline V gene has CDR1 LGHNA and CDR2 YNFKEQ.

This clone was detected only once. Written as DNA, the CDR3 is TGTGCCAGTATCCTCGGGGGTGACGCCTCTGGAAACACCATATATTTT. This codes for CASILGGDASGNTIYF. The genes are TRBV19 and TRBJ1-3, with D perhaps TRBD1 (5 bases). The CDR3 has 16 residues. Trimming left V 7 bases short and J 0 bases short, with 16 bases between. CDR1 is LNHDA, CDR2 SQIVND, per germline (reference sequence).

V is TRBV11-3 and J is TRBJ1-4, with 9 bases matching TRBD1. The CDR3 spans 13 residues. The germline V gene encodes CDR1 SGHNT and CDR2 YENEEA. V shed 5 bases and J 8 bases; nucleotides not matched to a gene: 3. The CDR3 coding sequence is TGTGCCAGCAGCCGTGGGACAGGGGAAAAACTGTTTTTT. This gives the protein CASSRGTGEKLFF.

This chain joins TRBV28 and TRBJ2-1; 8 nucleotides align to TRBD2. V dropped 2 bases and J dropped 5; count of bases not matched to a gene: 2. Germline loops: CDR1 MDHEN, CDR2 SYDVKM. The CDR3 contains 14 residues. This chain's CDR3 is CASSLAGGHNEQFF. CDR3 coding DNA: TGTGCCAGCAGTTTAGCGGGGGGCCACAATGAGCAGTTCTTC.

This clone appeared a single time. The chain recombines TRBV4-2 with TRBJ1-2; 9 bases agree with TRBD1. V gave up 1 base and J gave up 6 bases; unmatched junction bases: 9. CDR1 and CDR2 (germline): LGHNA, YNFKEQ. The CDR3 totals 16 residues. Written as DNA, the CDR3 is TGTGCCAGCAGCCAAGGGGACAGGGACGGGGGTAATGGCTACACCTTC. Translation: CASSQGDRDGGNGYTF.

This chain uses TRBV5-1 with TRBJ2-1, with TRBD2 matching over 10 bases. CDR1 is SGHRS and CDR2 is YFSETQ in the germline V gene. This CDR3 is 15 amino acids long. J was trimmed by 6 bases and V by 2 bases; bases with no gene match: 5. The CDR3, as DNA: TGCGCCAGCAGCTTCACTAGCGGGATAACCAATGAGCAGTTCTTC. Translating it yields CASSFTSGITNEQFF.

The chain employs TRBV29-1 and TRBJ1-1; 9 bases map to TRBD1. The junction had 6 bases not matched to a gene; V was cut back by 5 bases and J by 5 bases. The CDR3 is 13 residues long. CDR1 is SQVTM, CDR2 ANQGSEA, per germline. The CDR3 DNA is TGCAGCGTTAACAGGGGGCTTGGGACTGAAGCTTTCTTT. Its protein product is CSVNRGLGTEAFF.

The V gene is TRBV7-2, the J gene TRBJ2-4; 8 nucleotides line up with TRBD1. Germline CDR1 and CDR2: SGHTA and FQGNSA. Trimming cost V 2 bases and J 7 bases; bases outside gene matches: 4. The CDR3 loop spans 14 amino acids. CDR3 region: CASSLPGGSNIQYF. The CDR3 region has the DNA TGTGCCAGCAGCTTACCAGGGGGCTCGAACATTCAGTACTTC.

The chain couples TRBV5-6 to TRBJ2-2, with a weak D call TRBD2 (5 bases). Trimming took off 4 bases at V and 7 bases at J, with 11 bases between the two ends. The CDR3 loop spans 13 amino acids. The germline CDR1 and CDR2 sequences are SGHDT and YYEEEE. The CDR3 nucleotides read TGTGCCAGCAGCCGCCAGGCGGGCGGGGAGCTGTTTTTT. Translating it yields CASSRQAGGELFF.

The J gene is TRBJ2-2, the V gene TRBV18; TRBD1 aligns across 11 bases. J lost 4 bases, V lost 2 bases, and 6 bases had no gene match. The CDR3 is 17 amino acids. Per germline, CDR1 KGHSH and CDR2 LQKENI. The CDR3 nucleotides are TGTGCCAGCTCACCATTTGGACAGGGGGCTACCACCGGGGAGCTGTTTTTT. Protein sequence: CASSPFGQGATTGELFF. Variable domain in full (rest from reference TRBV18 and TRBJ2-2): NAGVMQNPRHLVRRRGQEARLRCSPMKGHSHVYWYRQLPEEGLKFMVYLQKENIIDESGMPKERFSAEFPKEGPSILRIQQVVRGDSAAYFCASSPFGQGATTGELFFGEGSRLTVL.

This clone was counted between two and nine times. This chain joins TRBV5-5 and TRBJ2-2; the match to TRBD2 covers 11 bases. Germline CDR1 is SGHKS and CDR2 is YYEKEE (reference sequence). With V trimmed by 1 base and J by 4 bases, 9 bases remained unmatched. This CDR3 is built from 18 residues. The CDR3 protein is CASSLRLAGGQSTGELFF. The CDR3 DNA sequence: TGTGCCAGCAGCTTGCGCCTAGCGGGGGGCCAATCCACCGGGGAGCTGTTTTTT.